The entry that follows covers one T cell receptor beta chain sequence. Its antigen is undetermined. Method: immunoSEQ multiplex PCR; TCRdb's copy keeps in-frame clones and lacks some. Of hundreds of thousands of clones in the sample, about nine tenths are singletons; the top ten hold around 3.3%. The data originate from a study of cytomegalovirus exposure and HLA in healthy donors. V dropped 4 bases and J dropped 6 bases, with 17 bases sitting between them. CDR1 and CDR2 (germline): GTSNPN, SVGIG (reference sequence). The CDR3 spans 14 residues. General study findings and limits: Rarity marked most TCR sequences, yet some public TCRs occurred in many donors. The classifier reportedly diagnosed cytomegalovirus status with high sensitivity and specificity. A subsequent analysis found that TCR clusters from the first cohort also tended to co-occur in the 130 or so validation repertoires, with about 94% of cluster scores above 0.

The donors were part of the roughly 120-subject validation cohort, which stood apart from the roughly 700-subject first cohort. Material: PBMCs. The clonotype was recovered from a woman between 25 and 40 years old in good health and CMV-seronegative. The rearrangement joins TRBV30 to TRBJ2-3, with D maybe TRBD1 (6 bases). CDR3 loop: CAWNPVTGIDTQYF. CDR3 sequence (DNA): TGTGCCTGGAATCCCGTGACAGGAATCGATACGCAGTATTTT. The full variable domain, its missing parts supplied by reference TRBV30 and TRBJ2-3, is SQTIHQWPATLVQPVGSPLSLECTVEGTSNPNLYWYRQAAGRGLQLLFYSVGIGQISSEVPQNLSASRPQDRQFILSSKKLLLSDSGFYLCAWNPVTGIDTQYFGPGTRLTVL.